This passage covers 15 T cell receptor beta chains from one sample sequenced in a study of cytomegalovirus exposure and HLA in healthy donors. The PCR used 60 Vbeta and 13 Jbeta primers. Here immunoSEQ multiplex PCR was the method, and the copy in TCRdb shows in-frame clones only, minus some. There are approximately 120,000 clones in the sample; over 65% occur only once, and 1% to 1.5% lies in the top ten. Material: PBMCs. Receptor source: a man in his fifties or sixties in good health and CMV-seronegative.

The sample holds a few counts of this clone. The V and J genes are TRBV6-1 and TRBJ1-5; no firm D call. V lost 4 bases and J lost 6, with 7 bases in between. The CDR3 contains 12 residues. Per the germline V gene, CDR1 is MNHNS and CDR2 is SASEGT. This CDR3 reads CASSASSQPQHF. The CDR3 DNA is TGTGCCAGCAGTGCCTCGTCTCAGCCCCAGCATTTT.

The V gene is TRBV28, the J gene TRBJ2-7, with 7 positions matching TRBD1. With V trimmed by 11 bases and J by 5 bases, 9 bases remained unmatched. Germline V gene sequence: CDR1 MDHEN, CDR2 SYDVKM. The CDR3 has 12 residues. The CDR3 sequence: CAAWDRTNEQYF. The CDR3 DNA sequence: TGTGCCGCATGGGACAGAACTAACGAGCAGTACTTC.

This chain connects TRBV10-3 to TRBJ1-1; D is unclear. In germline, CDR1 is ENHRY, CDR2 SYGVKD. V dropped 10 bases and J dropped 5 bases, with 23 bases sitting between them. The CDR3 runs 15 residues. The CDR3 sequence: CATLGIEGAGTEAFF. The CDR3, as DNA: TGTGCCACCCTTGGGATAGAGGGAGCGGGAACTGAAGCTTTCTTT.

This clone was seen a few times. The V and J genes are TRBV5-6 and TRBJ2-6; TRBD1 matches 11 bases. The CDR3 extends over 18 amino acids. With 4 bases clipped from V and 1 base from J, the junction kept 7 bases outside the gene matches. The V gene's germline CDR1 is SGHDT and CDR2 YYEEEE. In DNA, the CDR3 is TGTGCCAGCAGCACTGGACAGGGGGCGTTTTCTGGGGCCAACGTCCTGACTTTC. Protein: CASSTGQGAFSGANVLTF.

The V call is TRBV2, the J call TRBJ2-3; TRBD2 agrees at 11 bases. The V gene's germline CDR1 is SNHLY and CDR2 FYNNEI. The V segment lost 1 base and the J segment 6 bases; nucleotides outside the gene matches: 3. The CDR3 covers 15 residues. The CDR3 protein is CASSEDSGREDTQYF. CDR3 nucleotides: TGTGCCAGCAGTGAAGATAGCGGGAGGGAGGATACGCAGTATTTT.

The chain links TRBV5-4 to TRBJ1-2, with 8 nucleotides matching TRBD1. Germline-derived CDR1 and CDR2 are SGHNT and YYREEE (reference sequence). V lost 4 bases, J lost 7 bases, and 12 bases stayed unmatched. The CDR3 runs 15 residues. The CDR3 sequence: CASSHENAGGSGYTF. The CDR3 DNA sequence: TGTGCCAGCAGCCACGAGAACGCAGGGGGCAGTGGCTACACCTTC.

The rearrangement uses TRBV10-2 and TRBJ2-2, with D possibly TRBD2 on 6 matching bases. This CDR3 region has 13 residues. The V gene's germline CDR1 is WSHSY and CDR2 SAAADI. V dropped 6 bases and J dropped 4 bases, with 9 bases sitting between them. CDR3 sequence reads: CASRGLFTGELFF. For the CDR3, the DNA is TGCGCCAGCAGGGGACTGTTCACCGGGGAGCTGTTTTTT.

This clone was seen only once. V and J are TRBV5-4 and TRBJ1-5; D remains ambiguous. The CDR3 is made up of 12 amino acids. Trimming took 4 bases from V and 7 from J, leaving 9 bases between them. Germline lookup yields CDR1 SGHNT and CDR2 YYREEE (reference sequence). The CDR3 protein is CASSVRGQPQHF. The DNA for the CDR3 is TGTGCCAGCAGCGTCAGAGGACAGCCCCAGCATTTT.

The V gene is TRBV11-2, the J gene TRBJ1-1; no definite D call. This CDR3 comprises 14 residues. Per germline, CDR1 SGHAT and CDR2 FQNNGV. V shed 4 bases and J shed 8 bases, with 17 bases lying between them. The CDR3 is CASSSRELAYEAFF. In DNA, the CDR3 is TGTGCCAGCAGCTCAAGGGAGCTCGCTTACGAAGCTTTCTTT. Based on the CDR3 plus reference TRBV11-2 and TRBJ1-1, the full variable domain is EAGVAQSPRYKIIEKRQSVAFWCNPISGHATLYWYQQILGQGPKLLIQFQNNGVVDDSQLPKDRFSAERLKGVDSTLKIQPAKLEDSAVYLCASSSRELAYEAFFGQGTRLTVV.

The CDR3 coding sequence is TGTGCCAGCAGGTTTGACCGGGTCCGTAACACTGAAGCTTTCTTT. This sequence encodes CASRFDRVRNTEAFF. This chain uses TRBV6-5 with TRBJ1-1, with unresolved D. V lost 6 bases and J 2 bases, leaving 16 bases between the germline ends. CDR3 length equals 15 residues. Germline assignment: CDR1 MNHEY and CDR2 SVGAGI.

This chain links TRBV19 with TRBJ1-5; perhaps TRBD1 as D (5 bases). Germline CDR1 and CDR2: LNHDA and SQIVND (reference sequence). The CDR3 is 16 residues long. The V end was cut by 2 bases, the J end by 3 bases, with 14 bases between. CDR3 region: CASSISASGNNQPQHF. The CDR3 bases are TGTGCCAGTAGTATAAGCGCGTCAGGGAACAATCAGCCCCAGCATTTT.

DNA for the CDR3: TGTGCCAGCAGCTTTTCCGGTCGCGCGACAGGGGAACACACCGGGGAGCTGTTTTTT. It yields the protein CASSFSGRATGEHTGELFF. The chain combines TRBV7-9 with TRBJ2-2; TRBD1 aligns across 8 bases. The CDR3 is 19 amino acids. Germline CDR1 SEHNR, CDR2 FQNEAQ (reference sequence). Unmatched junction bases numbered 15, after V lost 3 bases and J lost 3 bases. The whole variable domain, filled in from reference TRBV7-9 and TRBJ2-2, reads DTGVSQNPRHKITKRGQNVTFRCDPISEHNRLYWYRQTLGQGPEFLTYFQNEAQLEKSRLLSDRFSAERPKGSFSTLEIQRTEQGDSAMYLCASSFSGRATGEHTGELFFGEGSRLTVL.

The chain is built from TRBV7-9 and TRBJ2-7, with TRBD1 as a possible D gene (6 bases). The CDR3 loop spans 15 amino acids. Trimming cost V 2 bases and J 3 bases, with 14 bases left between them. CDR1 and CDR2 from the germline V gene are SEHNR and FQNEAQ (reference sequence). The DNA for the CDR3 is TGTGCCAGCAGCTTATCTGGGGGCTCCTACTACGAGCAGTACTTC. Translated: CASSLSGGSYYEQYF.

As concerns this clone: The junction departs from germline at one end; a sequencing error may be responsible. CDR3 residues: CASSFRGVNTETFF. In nucleotides, the CDR3 is TGTGCCAGCAGTTTCAGGGGAGTGAACACTGAAACTTTCTTT. The chain recombines TRBV27 with TRBJ1-1, with TRBD1 as a possible D gene (6 bases). The CDR3 spans 14 residues. Per germline, CDR1 MNHEY and CDR2 SMNVEV (reference sequence).

The V call is TRBV10-1, the J call TRBJ2-1; 7 nucleotides align to TRBD2. Germline V lookup: CDR1 WNHNN, CDR2 SYGVQD (reference sequence). This CDR3 comprises 15 residues. Unmatched junction bases numbered 11, after V lost 5 bases and J lost 7 bases. CDR3 nucleotides: TGCGCCAGCAGTACCCTCGCGGGAGCAGGGAATGAGCAGTTCTTC. This encodes CASSTLAGAGNEQFF.